These 10 T cell receptor beta chains share one sample of origin, sequenced in a study of blood T cell repertoires in COVID-19 (dated by TCRdb to 2018 to 2021). Libraries were prepared through the immunoSEQ multiplex PCR assay. Sourced from immuneACCESS, this table was stored by TCRdb with only in-frame sequences that have V and J called. A share of the clones is absent; for the studies checked, an unresolved V gene accounts for under half, and the remainder has no known explanation. The sample table lists under 100,000 clones, about 85% of them with a count of one. Jointly, the top ten make up just over 3% of the sample. The sample was peripheral blood. These receptors were collected from a woman of 80 years or more with COVID-19, enrolled during active disease.

This clone was observed a single time. The rearrangement uses TRBV29-1 and TRBJ2-4, with TRBD1 matching 8 bases. The CDR3 is 17 amino acids. The trim removed 6 bases at V and 2 bases at J, leaving 15 bases unmatched. Germline V CDR1 and CDR2: SQVTM, ANQGSEA. CDR3 sequence reads: CSVPWSRQGTTKNIQYF. CDR3 in DNA: TGCAGCGTCCCGTGGAGTAGACAGGGGACGACCAAAAACATTCAGTACTTC.

CDR3 sequence (DNA): TGTGCCAGCAGCAATGGGTGGCGGTCTAGCACAGATACGCAGTATTTT. Translating it yields CASSNGWRSSTDTQYF. This rearrangement joins TRBV27 to TRBJ2-3; D is unresolved. V shed 6 bases and J shed 0 bases, with 16 bases lying between them. This CDR3 is 16 amino acids long. Germline V gene lookup returns CDR1 MNHEY and CDR2 SMNVEV (reference sequence).

The rearrangement joins TRBV12-3 or TRBV12-4 to TRBJ1-2, with no clear D. V was cut by 5 bases and J by 4 bases, with 11 bases left in between. The CDR3 totals 13 residues. The CDR3 sequence is CASSPSAFYGYTF. The CDR3 DNA reads TGTGCCAGCAGTCCCAGCGCTTTCTATGGCTACACCTTC.

This chain joins TRBV7-3 and TRBJ2-1; D call uncertain. Germline V gene data show CDR1 as SGHTA and CDR2 as FQGTGA. V lost 2 bases, J lost 9 bases, and 8 bases lay in between. CDR3 length equals 12 residues. CDR3 coding DNA: TGTGCCAGCAGCTTACCCGGCGGTGAGCAGTTCTTC. This gives the protein CASSLPGGEQFF. The complete variable domain, with remaining parts taken from reference TRBV7-3 and TRBJ2-1, reads GAGVSQTPSNKVTEKGKYVELRCDPISGHTALYWYRQSLGQGPEFLIYFQGTGAADDSGLPNDRFFAVRPEGSVSTLKIQRTERGDSAVYLCASSLPGGEQFFGPGTRLTVL.

This chain joins TRBV19 and TRBJ2-6; possibly TRBD2 for D (6 bases). This CDR3 comprises 13 residues. The germline V gene has CDR1 LNHDA and CDR2 SQIVND (reference sequence). Trimming took 8 bases from V and 4 from J, leaving 9 bases between them. CDR3 loop: CASRELGANVLTF. DNA for the CDR3: TGTGCCAGTCGGGAGCTAGGGGCCAACGTCCTGACTTTC.

The count of this clone is one. This sequence joins TRBV6-1 and TRBJ2-7; tentatively, D is TRBD2 (6 bases). Trimming removed 3 bases at V and 1 base at J, with 10 bases between. The CDR3 is made up of 14 amino acids. Germline V CDR1 and CDR2: MNHNS, SASEGT. The CDR3 DNA is TGTGCCAGCAGTGATATAGCGGCGTCCTACGAGCAGTACTTC. Its translation: CASSDIAASYEQYF.

This clone was observed a few times. The chain has TRBV4-2 and TRBJ2-2, with 10 bases fitting TRBD2. V was pared by 3 bases and J by 2 bases, with 15 bases of the junction left unmatched. The CDR3 extends over 20 amino acids. Germline-derived CDR1 and CDR2 are LGHNA and YNFKEQ. CDR3 region: CASSHPPSGGAEVNTGELFF. CDR3 DNA: TGTGCCAGCAGCCACCCCCCCAGCGGGGGGGCCGAGGTAAACACCGGGGAGCTGTTTTTT.

This chain joins TRBV19 and TRBJ1-4; tentatively, D is TRBD1 (5 bases). Trimming cost V 1 base and J 7 bases, with 7 bases left between them. The length of the CDR3 is 13 residues. Per the germline V gene, CDR1 is LNHDA and CDR2 is SQIVND (reference sequence). CDR3 sequence reads: CASSIVQGEKLFF. CDR3 bases: TGTGCCAGTAGTATAGTCCAGGGTGAAAAACTGTTTTTT.

The chain has TRBV29-1 and TRBJ1-2; possible D gene TRBD1, 5 bases. Germline lookup yields CDR1 SQVTM and CDR2 ANQGSEA. Trimming removed 7 bases from V and 3 bases from J, with 15 bases in between. The length of the CDR3 is 13 residues. CDR3 sequence reads: CSAASGGDYGYTF. In nucleotides, the CDR3 is TGCAGCGCTGCCTCGGGGGGTGACTATGGCTACACCTTC.

The CDR3 reads CASSFPLRQRSSYNEQFF. As DNA, the CDR3 is TGTGCCAGCAGTTTCCCTTTAAGACAGAGAAGCTCCTACAATGAGCAGTTCTTC. The chain links TRBV28 to TRBJ2-1; a possible D gene is TRBD1 (5 bases). Germline V gives CDR1 MDHEN, CDR2 SYDVKM. CDR3 length: 18 residues. V was trimmed by 3 bases and J by 0 bases, leaving 18 bases between them.